This T cell receptor (beta chain) is from a study of T cell responses to AZD1222 COVID-19 vaccine. A word on this clone: The antigen is undetermined.

Broader study findings: Spike regions recognized by vaccine-associated CD4 TCRs spanned the protein, led by 160-218 and 743-854.

Assay: immunoSEQ multiplex PCR; the TCRdb copy retains only in-frame clones and omits some. The table lists around 160,000 clones, about 90% of them singletons. The J segment lost 8 bases and the V segment lost 0 bases, leaving 7 bases of the junction unmatched. There are 16 residues in the CDR3. Germline-derived CDR1 and CDR2 are LGHDT and YNNKEL (reference sequence). This rearrangement joins TRBV3-1 (or the pseudogene TRBV3-2) to TRBJ2-1, with 10 positions matching TRBD2. The clonotype originates from an adult in good health. Sequenced material: peripheral blood, taken on day 0 of AZD1222 vaccination. CDR3 protein: CASSQEGLAGVDEQFF. CDR3 in DNA: TGTGCCAGCAGCCAAGAAGGGCTAGCGGGAGTTGATGAGCAGTTCTTC.